The clone carrying this T cell receptor beta chain was seen only a few times. This specimen belongs to a study of PD-L1 blockade in urothelial cancer. The method was immunoSEQ multiplex PCR; TCRdb's version includes in-frame clones alone and lacks a portion of them. The sample holds some 80,000 clones; over 80% are singletons and the top ten take roughly 6.6%. Time point specified: pretreatment peripheral blood. The length of the CDR3 is 18 residues. The germline gives CDR1 MDHEN, CDR2 SYDVKM. Trimming stripped 3 bases from V and 7 bases from J, with 25 bases between. The material was PBMCs, obtained around atezolizumab (anti-PD-L1) treatment. The clonotype was recovered from a man aged 35 to 55 with urothelial cancer. The genes are TRBV28 and TRBJ1-5, with D possibly being TRBD1 (5 bases). The CDR3 DNA reads TGTGCCAGCAGTTTTGGGCGTGGCACCTTACTAAACAGGCAGCCCCAGCATTTT. It codes for CASSFGRGTLLNRQPQHF.